These 24 T cell receptor beta chains share one sample of origin, sequenced in a study of blood T cells in healthy people across ages. Together with a sample-barcoded 5' primer, a J-beta primer mix was included in a second PCR lasting about 7 to 12 cycles. TCRdb passed the 5' RACE reads through MiXCR, listing each CDR3 protein once. Counted here are about 640,000 distinct CDR3 sequences, roughly three fifths occurring once; the ten biggest clones make up more than 35%. Source material: blood. The receptor set was obtained from a man in his sixties in good health.

The chain is built from TRBV14 and TRBJ1-2; D is uncertain. V lost 6 bases, J lost 6 bases, and 17 bases lay in between. Germline loops: CDR1 SGHDN, CDR2 FVKESK. This CDR3 comprises 14 residues. The CDR3 nucleotides are TGTGCCAGCAGTTCCTTCGGGGATGGGAATGGCTACACCTTC. Its translation is CASSSFGDGNGYTF. Based on the CDR3 plus reference TRBV14 and TRBJ1-2, the full variable domain is EAGVTQFPSHSVIEKGQTVTLRCDPISGHDNLYWYRRVMGKEIKFLLHFVKESKQDESGMPNNRFLAERTGGTYSTLKVQPAELEDSGVYFCASSSFGDGNGYTFGSGTRLTVV.

This clonotype has just a few counts. The chain has TRBV4-1 and TRBJ2-7, with a weak D call TRBD2 (7 bases). The V end was cut by 4 bases, the J end by 4 bases, with 14 bases between. The CDR3 sequence is 14 residues long. CDR1 and CDR2 (germline): MGHRA, YSYEKL. The CDR3 sequence is CASSPAGAFYEQYF. The CDR3 DNA follows: TGCGCCAGCAGCCCCGCGGGGGCTTTTTACGAGCAGTACTTC.

This clonotype came up a few times. The chain carries TRBV7-2 and TRBJ2-7, with D perhaps matching TRBD2 (6 bases). This CDR3 has 16 residues. In germline, CDR1 is SGHTA, CDR2 FQGNSA. Trimming pared 6 bases from V and 0 bases from J, leaving 18 bases between. CDR3 in DNA: TGTGCCAGCAGTTTTGCGGGAAACCGTGGCTCCTACGAGCAGTACTTC. This encodes CASSFAGNRGSYEQYF.

The chain joins TRBV6-1 to TRBJ2-7, with D possibly being TRBD1 (6 bases). CDR3 length: 14 amino acids. Trimming shortened V by 7 bases and J by 4 bases, and 17 bases separated the two germline ends. CDR1 is MNHNS and CDR2 is SASEGT in the germline V gene. In DNA, the CDR3 is TGTGCCAGCAACGGACAGAGGCTGTTTTACGAGCAGTACTTC. Encoded protein: CASNGQRLFYEQYF.

This clonotype was detected a few times. The J gene is TRBJ2-1, the V gene TRBV6-6, with TRBD2 matching 11 bases. The J call may be incorrect, as the DNA end agrees better with TRBJ2-7. This CDR3 is 14 amino acids long. Germline lookup yields CDR1 MNHNY and CDR2 SVGAGI (reference sequence). In nucleotides, the CDR3 is TGTGCCAGCAGTTCTAGCGGGGGGTACAATGAGCAGTACTTC. This codes for CASSSSGGYNEQYF.

The gene calls are TRBV7-9 and TRBJ1-1; no reliable D call. V lost 5 bases and J 3 bases, leaving 16 bases between the germline ends. CDR3 length: 15 residues. In germline, CDR1 is SEHNR, CDR2 FQNEAQ (reference sequence). CDR3 bases: TGTGCCAGCAGCCCTCTGGGCCGGAGGGACACTGAAGCTTTCTTT. This sequence encodes CASSPLGRRDTEAFF.

The J gene is TRBJ2-1, the V gene TRBV20-1, with D unresolved. The CDR3 is 12 residues long. Germline V gives CDR1 DFQATT, CDR2 SNEGSKA (reference sequence). With 6 bases removed from V and 6 bases from J, the gap between germline ends came to 12 bases. The CDR3 DNA sequence: TGCAGTGCCTCCAGACCAGGCAATGAGCAGTTCTTC. Amino acid sequence: CSASRPGNEQFF.

This chain joins TRBV10-1 and TRBJ2-3; D possibly corresponds to TRBD2 (7 bases). CDR1 WNHNN and CDR2 SYGVQD come from the germline V gene (reference sequence). This CDR3 spans 15 amino acids. Between the trimmed V and J ends, which lost 4 bases and 0 bases, there was a span of 11 bases. DNA of the CDR3: TGCGCCAGCAGTGCCGGGGGGCAAAGCACAGATACGCAGTATTTT. Protein sequence: CASSAGGQSTDTQYF.

In this sample, this clonotype turned up a few times. V usage is TRBV4-1 and J usage is TRBJ2-1, with a possible D match to TRBD1 (5 bases). The germline V gene encodes CDR1 MGHRA and CDR2 YSYEKL. Trimming pared 0 bases from V and 2 bases from J, leaving 11 bases between. The CDR3 spans 16 residues. The CDR3 region is CASSQEAGMAYNEQFF. Written as DNA, the CDR3 is TGCGCCAGCAGCCAAGAGGCAGGGATGGCCTACAATGAGCAGTTCTTC.

The chain recombines TRBV12-3 or TRBV12-4 with TRBJ2-3; perhaps D is TRBD1 or TRBD2 (5 bases each). The V end was cut by 6 bases, the J end by 1 base, with 14 bases between. This CDR3 region has 15 residues. CDR3: CASRGVAAGTDTQYF. CDR3 DNA sequence: TGTGCCAGCAGAGGGGTCGCAGCGGGCACAGATACGCAGTATTTT.

This chain joins TRBV4-1 and TRBJ1-4; TRBD1 matches at 8 bases. The V and J ends lost 4 bases and 6 bases, in that order; junction bases with no gene match: 7. Looked up from germline, CDR1 is MGHRA and CDR2 is YSYEKL. The CDR3 is made up of 15 amino acids. The CDR3: CASSPGQGGHEKLFF. The CDR3 bases are TGCGCCAGCAGCCCCGGACAGGGTGGGCATGAAAAACTGTTTTTT.

The genes are TRBV6-5 and TRBJ2-3; tentative D call: TRBD2 (6 bases). Germline values: CDR1 MNHEY, CDR2 SVGAGI. This CDR3 comprises 15 residues. V lost 6 bases to trimming and J lost 0 bases, with 13 bases between them. The CDR3 loop reads CASRTLATSTDTQYF. The CDR3 DNA is TGTGCCAGCAGAACCCTAGCGACCAGCACAGATACGCAGTATTTT.

The table lists this clonotype with a few counts. The V gene is TRBV9, the J gene TRBJ2-7; 7 nucleotides agree with TRBD1. The trim removed 4 bases at V and 3 bases at J, leaving 10 bases unmatched. The CDR3 has 15 residues. Germline V CDR1 and CDR2: SGDLS, YYNGEE. The CDR3 bases are TGTGCCAGCAGCCCCGCCGGGACAGTTTTCTACGAGCAGTACTTC. This codes for CASSPAGTVFYEQYF. The full variable domain, rest sourced from reference TRBV9 and TRBJ2-7, is DSGVTQTPKHLITATGQRVTLRCSPRSGDLSVYWYQQSLDQGLQFLIQYYNGEERAKGNILERFSAQQFPDLHSELNLSSLELGDSALYFCASSPAGTVFYEQYFGPGTRLTVT.

J is TRBJ2-4 and V is TRBV11-2; 12 positions match TRBD1. Matching the DNA end better, TRBJ2-7 makes the J call doubtful. Looked up from germline, CDR1 is SGHAT and CDR2 is FQNNGV. The CDR3 covers 14 residues. Written as DNA, the CDR3 is TGTGCCAGCAGCTGGGGACAGGGGGCGTTCGAGCAGTACTTC. This sequence encodes CASSWGQGAFEQYF.

The rearrangement joins TRBV12-3 or TRBV12-4 to TRBJ1-4; D may be TRBD1 (6 bases). This CDR3 has 15 residues. Trimming took 5 bases from V and 7 from J, leaving 17 bases between them. The DNA of the CDR3 is TGTGCCAGCAGTCCACAGGGAGGGCGTGGTGAAAAACTGTTTTTT. Translated: CASSPQGGRGEKLFF.

The rearrangement links TRBV20-1 to TRBJ2-1, with 10 bases fitting TRBD1. V lost 8 bases to trimming and J lost 5 bases; unmatched junction nucleotides: 12. CDR1 DFQATT and CDR2 SNEGSKA come from the germline V gene (reference sequence). The CDR3 loop spans 15 amino acids. The chain's CDR3 is CSCRTGTGEDNEQFF. CDR3 coding DNA: TGCAGTTGCAGAACCGGGACAGGGGAGGACAATGAGCAGTTCTTC.

This sequence joins TRBV29-1 and TRBJ2-3, with 10 positions matching TRBD2. The V gene end was trimmed by 7 bases and the J gene end by 6 bases; junction bases not matched to a gene: 7. CDR1 SQVTM and CDR2 ANQGSEA come from the germline V gene. CDR3 length: 13 residues. The CDR3 sequence is CSAPTSGFDTQYF. The CDR3 DNA follows: TGCAGCGCCCCGACTAGCGGGTTCGATACGCAGTATTTT.

The chain employs TRBV21-1 and TRBJ2-5; the table's D call TRBD1 went unverified against the DNA. TRBV21-1 has pseudogene status. The length of the CDR3 is 16 residues. The CDR3 DNA reads as TGTGCCAGCAGTGCCACAGGGGGCCGAGAACAAGAGACCCAGTACTTC. Its translation is CASSATGGREQETQYF.

This clonotype was picked up a small number of times. V and J are TRBV6-1 and TRBJ1-6, with unresolved D. This CDR3 comprises 13 residues. The germline V gene encodes CDR1 MNHNS and CDR2 SASEGT. V lost 0 bases and J lost 9, with 6 bases in between. DNA of the CDR3: TGTGCCAGCAGTGAAGCGCGGTTTTCACCCCTCCACTTT. The encoded protein is CASSEARFSPLHF.

This clonotype appeared a few times. This chain connects TRBV3-1 to TRBJ2-2; D may be TRBD2 (5 bases). Looked up from germline, CDR1 is LGHDT and CDR2 is YNNKEL (reference sequence). Trimming took off 1 base at V and 5 bases at J, with 8 bases between the two ends. The CDR3 has 14 amino acids. For the CDR3, the DNA is TGTGCCAGCAGCCAAGTCCGGGGAACCGGGGAGCTGTTTTTT. Protein product: CASSQVRGTGELFF. Supplemented by reference TRBV3-1 and TRBJ2-2, the full variable domain reads DTAVSQTPKYLVTQMGNDKSIKCEQNLGHDTMYWYKQDSKKFLKIMFSYNNKELIINETVPNRFSPKSPDKAHLNLHINSLELGDSAVYFCASSQVRGTGELFFGEGSRLTVL.

This clonotype was recorded many times. The V gene is TRBV7-2, the J gene TRBJ2-7; D unclear. This CDR3 region has 13 residues. The V and J ends lost 2 bases and 5 bases respectively, with 10 bases between them. Germline V gives CDR1 SGHTA, CDR2 FQGNSA. The CDR3 DNA follows: TGTGCCAGCAGCTTACGACCACTCCACGAGCAGTACTTC. Translation: CASSLRPLHEQYF.

This clonotype has just a few counts. The gene calls are TRBV6-2 or TRBV6-3 and TRBJ2-1; D is possibly TRBD2 (7 bases). The DNA end favors TRBJ2-7, so the J call may be wrong. The CDR3 length is 17 residues. Germline V lookup: CDR1 MNHEY, CDR2 SVGEGT. The CDR3 spells CASSSLVGGGGTYEQYF. The CDR3 DNA reads TGTGCCAGCAGCTCTCTCGTTGGGGGGGGCGGAACCTACGAGCAGTACTTC.

This clonotype was recorded once. This chain connects TRBV12-3 or TRBV12-4 to TRBJ1-2, with D possibly being TRBD1 (5 bases). The CDR3 is 15 residues long. V was cut by 8 bases and J by 5 bases, with 21 bases left in between. CDR3 sequence: CASRPGGTPDYGYTF. The CDR3 DNA is TGTGCCAGCCGCCCGGGGGGAACACCCGATTATGGCTACACCTTC.

The sample holds a few counts of this clonotype. V and J are TRBV20-1 and TRBJ1-4; 11 positions match TRBD1. CDR3 length equals 15 residues. CDR1 DFQATT and CDR2 SNEGSKA come from the germline V gene (reference sequence). The V gene end was trimmed by 6 bases and the J gene end by 3 bases; junction bases not matched to a gene: 6. CDR3 sequence: CSAGQGAPANEKLFF. CDR3 DNA sequence: TGCAGTGCCGGACAGGGGGCGCCGGCTAATGAAAAACTGTTTTTT.